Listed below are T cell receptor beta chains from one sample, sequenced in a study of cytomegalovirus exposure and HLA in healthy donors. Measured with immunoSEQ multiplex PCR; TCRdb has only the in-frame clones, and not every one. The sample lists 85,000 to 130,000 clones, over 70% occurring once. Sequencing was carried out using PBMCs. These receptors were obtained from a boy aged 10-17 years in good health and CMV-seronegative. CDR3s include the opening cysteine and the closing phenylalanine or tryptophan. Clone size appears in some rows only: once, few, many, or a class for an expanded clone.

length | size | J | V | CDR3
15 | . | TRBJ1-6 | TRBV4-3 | CASSPGQGVSSPLHF
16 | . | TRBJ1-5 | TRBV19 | CASSISATGPNQPQHF
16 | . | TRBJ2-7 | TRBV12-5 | CASGLVERGPAHEQYF
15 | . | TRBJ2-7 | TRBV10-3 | CAISEGGGKIGEQYF
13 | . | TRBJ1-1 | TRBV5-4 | CASSWGVDTEAFF
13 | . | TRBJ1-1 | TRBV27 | CASSFEKNTEAFF
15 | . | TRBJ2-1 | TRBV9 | CASSATGIAYNEQFF
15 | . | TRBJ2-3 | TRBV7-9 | CASSYRDRGSDTQYF
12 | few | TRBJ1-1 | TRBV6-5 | CATKTVNTEAFF
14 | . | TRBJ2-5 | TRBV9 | CASSVATGGETQYF
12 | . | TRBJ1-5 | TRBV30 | CAWSVEGQPQHF
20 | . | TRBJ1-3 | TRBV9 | CASSHHRDRDHQASGNTIYF
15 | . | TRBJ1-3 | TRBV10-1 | CASSAPTGVGNTIYF
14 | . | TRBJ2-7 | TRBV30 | CAWGPSDRHYEQYF
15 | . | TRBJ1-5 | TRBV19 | CASSIWERYPQPQHF
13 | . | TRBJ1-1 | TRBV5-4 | CASSQDRVTEAFF
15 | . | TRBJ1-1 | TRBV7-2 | CASSPRQIQNTEAFF
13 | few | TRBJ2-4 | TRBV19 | CAAGPLAKNIQYF
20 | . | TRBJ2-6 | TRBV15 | CATSRDRLGTAGSGANVLTF
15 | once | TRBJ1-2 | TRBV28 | CASSLGQDPSYGYTF
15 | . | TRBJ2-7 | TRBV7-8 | CASSSPTGYLYEQYF
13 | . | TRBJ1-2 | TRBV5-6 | CASSLPGGNGYTF
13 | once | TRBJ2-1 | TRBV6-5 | CASRRTSVNEQFF
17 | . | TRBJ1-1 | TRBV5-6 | CASSLYQGAGMNTEAFF
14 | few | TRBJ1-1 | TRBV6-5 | CASRRDREGTEAFF
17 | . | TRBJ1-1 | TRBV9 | CASSVEGTGGLNTEAFF
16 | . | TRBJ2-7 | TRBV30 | CAWRPRTGNSPYEQYF
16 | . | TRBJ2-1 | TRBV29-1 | CSVVGIGGSSYNEQFF
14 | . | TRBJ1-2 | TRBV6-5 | CASTRGQGSYGYTF
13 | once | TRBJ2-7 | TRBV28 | CASSLGGPYEQYF
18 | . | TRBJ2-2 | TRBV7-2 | CASSLFASYLEEAGELFF
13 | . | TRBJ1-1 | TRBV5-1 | CASSLDYDREAFF
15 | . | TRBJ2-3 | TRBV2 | CASSGDTPLTDTQYF
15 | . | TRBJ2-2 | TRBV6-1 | CASSELADLTGELFF
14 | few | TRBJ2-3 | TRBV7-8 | CASSSPAGTDTQYF
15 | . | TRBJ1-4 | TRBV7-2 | CASSLTGPTNEKLFF